The clone carrying this TCR beta chain appeared many times. V lost 4 bases, J lost 6 bases, and 12 bases lay in between. CDR1 is SQVTM, CDR2 ANQGSEA, per germline. This CDR3 has 12 amino acids. This entry is derived from a study of T-cell reconstitution after alpha-beta-depleted transplantation in children. Unique molecular identifiers featured in how the TCRbeta library was prepared. TCRdb ran MiXCR on the PCR reads and lists one entry per CDR3 protein. The repertoire holds 420,000 or so distinct CDR3 sequences, with approximately 11% as singletons. The sequence came from a human donor who donated a stem cell graft to a child with acute myeloid leukemia. Specimen: PBMCs from the stem cell graft donor, collected from the stem cell graft. The V call is TRBV29-1, the J call TRBJ1-1; D unclear. CDR3 residues: CSVGSPDAEAFF. CDR3 nucleotide sequence: TGCAGCGTTGGTTCCCCCGACGCTGAAGCTTTCTTT.